This TCR beta chain is drawn from a study of OX40 agonist ivuxolimab in advanced cancers. Study-wide context: The dose-escalation group included hepatocellular carcinoma, melanoma, renal cell carcinoma and head and neck cancer. Males comprised around 80% of the group, whose mean age was about 62 years (range roughly 23 to 80). Checkpoint inhibitors had been given previously to 35% to 50% of patients. Regarding the study as a whole: Among expanded peripheral T cells, antigen specificity went undetermined.

The length of the CDR3 is 14 residues. The V gene's germline CDR1 is MGHRA and CDR2 YSYEKL. V lost 5 bases and J 8 bases, leaving 13 bases between the germline ends. The data were produced by immunoSEQ multiplex PCR, yet TCRdb's version contains in-frame clones alone and is incomplete. Seen here are roughly 90,000 clones, more than 75% observed once, and the top ten hold 0.6% to 0.75%. This clone was detected only a few times. Its cognate antigen is unknown. This TCR derives from an adult with an advanced solid tumor such as melanoma, head and neck, liver or kidney cancer. The V call is TRBV4-1, the J call TRBJ1-6, with a tentative D call TRBD1 (5 bases). This sample comprised CD4+ or CD8+ T cells sorted from blood, obtained in a trial of the OX40 agonist ivuxolimab. CDR3 DNA: TGCGCCAGCAGCTGGACCGAAGGGGATTCACCCCTCCACTTT. Amino acids: CASSWTEGDSPLHF.